This TCR beta chain stems from a study of Graves' ophthalmopathy and Graves' hyperthyroidism. This clonotype appeared many times. Germline is not matched at one junction end, which may reflect a read error. In this cohort, patients with other autoimmune diseases, uncontrolled infections, pregnancy or lactation were excluded. Germline lookup yields CDR1 SGHRS and CDR2 YFSETQ. CDR3 length: 12 residues. The authors amplified TCR beta CDR3 regions from RNA transcripts. First-round RT-PCR with HTBI primers preceded a second-round multiplex PCR. MiXCR, applied by TCRdb to the multiplex PCR reads, yields one record per CDR3 protein. This sample has about 400,000 distinct CDR3 sequences, with 18% found just once.

The clonotype was recovered from a woman aged 18-29 years with Graves' ophthalmopathy. Sequences were obtained from peripheral blood. This sequence joins TRBV5-1 and TRBJ2-2; D ambiguous. The CDR3 is CASSLNTGELFF. As DNA, the CDR3 is TGTGCCAGCAGTTTAAACACCGGGGAGCTGTTTTTT.